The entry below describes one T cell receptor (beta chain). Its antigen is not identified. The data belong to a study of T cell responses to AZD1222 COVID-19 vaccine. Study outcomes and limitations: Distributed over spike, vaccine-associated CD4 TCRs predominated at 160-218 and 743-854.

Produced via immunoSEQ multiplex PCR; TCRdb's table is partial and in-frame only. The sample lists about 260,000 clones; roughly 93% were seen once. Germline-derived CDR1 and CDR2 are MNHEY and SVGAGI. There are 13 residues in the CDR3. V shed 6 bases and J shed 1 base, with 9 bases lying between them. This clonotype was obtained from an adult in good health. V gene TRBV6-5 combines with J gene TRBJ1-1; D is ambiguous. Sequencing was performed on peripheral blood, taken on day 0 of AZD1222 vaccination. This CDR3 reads CASREDRNTEAFF. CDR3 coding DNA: TGTGCCAGCAGGGAGGACCGGAACACTGAAGCTTTCTTT.